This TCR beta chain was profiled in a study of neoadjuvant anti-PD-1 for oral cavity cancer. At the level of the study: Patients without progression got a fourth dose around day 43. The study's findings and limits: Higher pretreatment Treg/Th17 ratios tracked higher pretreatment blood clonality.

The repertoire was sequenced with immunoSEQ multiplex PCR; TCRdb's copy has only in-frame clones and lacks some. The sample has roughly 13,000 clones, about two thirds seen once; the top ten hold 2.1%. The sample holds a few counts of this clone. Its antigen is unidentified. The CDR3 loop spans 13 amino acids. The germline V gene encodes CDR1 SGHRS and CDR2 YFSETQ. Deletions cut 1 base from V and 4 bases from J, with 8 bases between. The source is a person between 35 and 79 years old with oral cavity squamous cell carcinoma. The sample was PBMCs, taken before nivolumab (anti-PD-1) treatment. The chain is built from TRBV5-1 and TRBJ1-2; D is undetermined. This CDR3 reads CASSLRARYGYTF. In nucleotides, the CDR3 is TGCGCCAGCAGCTTGCGGGCGCGCTATGGCTACACCTTC.